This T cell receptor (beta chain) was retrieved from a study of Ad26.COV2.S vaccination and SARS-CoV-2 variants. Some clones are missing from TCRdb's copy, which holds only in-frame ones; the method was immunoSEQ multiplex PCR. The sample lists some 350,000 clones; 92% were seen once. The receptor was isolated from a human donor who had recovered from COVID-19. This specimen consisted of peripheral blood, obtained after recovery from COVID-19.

This chain's CDR3 is CASSLGGVSIGTEAFF. CDR3 nucleotide sequence: TGCGCCAGCAGCCTAGGGGGGGTCAGCATAGGCACTGAAGCTTTCTTT. The chain uses TRBV5-1 and TRBJ1-1, with a tentative D call TRBD1 (6 bases). The V end lost 4 bases, the J end lost 4 bases, and 20 bases lay between the germline ends. Per germline, CDR1 SGHRS and CDR2 YFSETQ. CDR3 size: 16 residues.